The 32 T cell receptor beta chains reported below all come from one sample, sequenced in a study of cytomegalovirus exposure and HLA in healthy donors. TCRdb keeps only in-frame clones here, not all; method: immunoSEQ multiplex PCR. In the table there are a few hundred thousand clones, approximately 90% of which are singletons. Material for sequencing was PBMCs. Receptors originate from a woman aged 18 to 35 in good health and CMV-seronegative.

The rearrangement uses TRBV7-2 and TRBJ2-5, with TRBD2 matching 8 bases. The germline V gene has CDR1 SGHTA and CDR2 FQGNSA. V gave up 1 base and J gave up 5 bases; unmatched junction bases: 6. CDR3 length: 15 residues. CDR3 sequence reads: CASSLVSGGQETQYF. The CDR3, as DNA: TGTGCCAGCAGCTTAGTATCGGGAGGGCAGGAGACCCAGTACTTC.

The chain joins TRBV25-1 to TRBJ2-7; D gene ambiguous. V was shortened by 2 bases and J by 4 bases, with 6 bases between the two germline ends. The CDR3 runs to 12 residues. Germline V lookup: CDR1 MGHDK, CDR2 SYGVNS. CDR3 amino acids: CASSETNYEQYF. The DNA of the CDR3 is TGTGCCAGCAGTGAAACTAATTACGAGCAGTACTTC.

The chain carries TRBV27 and TRBJ2-7; 9 positions match TRBD1. Unmatched junction bases numbered 1, after V lost 1 base and J lost 0 bases. Germline-derived CDR1 and CDR2 are MNHEY and SMNVEV (reference sequence). This CDR3 contains 15 residues. CDR3 sequence: CASSLLGQGSYEQYF. In DNA form, the CDR3 reads TGTGCCAGCAGTTTATTGGGACAGGGCTCCTACGAGCAGTACTTC.

This sequence joins TRBV4-3 and TRBJ2-1; TRBD2 aligns across 10 bases. Germline CDR1 and CDR2: LGHNA and YSLEER. The CDR3 has 16 amino acids. With V trimmed by 3 bases and J by 8 bases, 10 bases remained unmatched. The CDR3 coding sequence is TGCGCCAGCAGCCAGGGTGTACTAGCGGGAATCCATGAGCAGTTCTTC. Translating gives CASSQGVLAGIHEQFF.

J is TRBJ1-5 and V is TRBV18, with D possibly being TRBD1 (5 bases). The V end was cut by 0 bases, the J end by 7 bases, with 10 bases between. Germline loops: CDR1 KGHSH, CDR2 LQKENI. There are 14 residues in the CDR3. The CDR3 coding sequence is TGTGCCAGCTCACCACCGGGGGGGGGACAGCCCCAGCATTTT. Its translation is CASSPPGGGQPQHF. Full variable domain (missing parts from reference TRBV18 and TRBJ1-5): NAGVMQNPRHLVRRRGQEARLRCSPMKGHSHVYWYRQLPEEGLKFMVYLQKENIIDESGMPKERFSAEFPKEGPSILRIQQVVRGDSAAYFCASSPPGGGQPQHFGDGTRLSIL.

The chain uses TRBV2 and TRBJ1-1, with D possibly TRBD1 on 5 matching bases. The CDR3 is 13 amino acids. V dropped 5 bases and J dropped 0 bases, with 7 bases sitting between them. Germline V gives CDR1 SNHLY, CDR2 FYNNEI. The CDR3, as DNA: TGTGCCAGCAGTCCGGGGGTGAACACTGAAGCTTTCTTT. Translating gives CASSPGVNTEAFF.

The rearrangement joins TRBV10-2 to TRBJ1-1; D call uncertain. Trimming took 6 bases from V and 3 from J, leaving 11 bases between them. Germline loops: CDR1 WSHSY, CDR2 SAAADI. The CDR3 totals 13 residues. The CDR3 spells CASRGGSYTEAFF. CDR3 DNA: TGCGCCAGCAGGGGAGGCTCATACACTGAAGCTTTCTTT.

This chain uses TRBV9 with TRBJ1-4, with a tentative D call TRBD1 (5 bases). Trimming stripped 4 bases from V and 4 bases from J, with 14 bases between. CDR1 and CDR2 (germline): SGDLS, YYNGEE. CDR3 length: 15 amino acids. CDR3 protein: CASSPSTGVNEKLFF. DNA for the CDR3: TGTGCCAGCAGCCCCTCAACAGGTGTTAATGAAAAACTGTTTTTT.

The sample holds one count of this clone. The chain joins TRBV6-1 to TRBJ2-5; 7 bases are shared with TRBD2. Germline V CDR1 and CDR2: MNHNS, SASEGT. The CDR3 length is 11 residues. V shed 5 bases, J shed 10 bases, and the junction held 4 bases outside the gene matches. This CDR3 is CASSLPGGQYF. CDR3 nucleotide sequence: TGTGCCAGCAGTCTTCCGGGGGGCCAGTACTTC.

V usage is TRBV28 and J usage is TRBJ2-3, with TRBD2 matching over 8 bases. The germline CDR1 and CDR2 sequences are MDHEN and SYDVKM. J was trimmed by 9 bases and V by 4 bases; bases with no gene match: 21. The CDR3 is 18 residues long. CDR3 region: CASSSTGLAEGNKGTQYF. Written as DNA, the CDR3 is TGTGCCAGCAGTTCTACCGGACTAGCTGAGGGTAATAAGGGGACGCAGTATTTT.

The CDR3 DNA sequence: TGTGCCAGCAGCCGCAGGGCCCACAGATTGAACACTGAAGCTTTCTTT. Protein product: CASSRRAHRLNTEAFF. The gene calls are TRBV7-6 and TRBJ1-1; possible D gene TRBD1, 5 bases. CDR1 is SGHVS, CDR2 FNYEAQ, per germline. The CDR3 has 16 residues. Trimming cost V 5 bases and J 0 bases, with 16 bases left between them.

The chain links TRBV29-1 to TRBJ2-1; D might be TRBD2 (6 bases). The V end lost 2 bases, the J end lost 5 bases, and 10 bases lay between the germline ends. This CDR3 comprises 13 residues. CDR1 SQVTM and CDR2 ANQGSEA come from the germline V gene. Here the CDR3 DNA reads TGCAGCGTTGAACTAGCGCGGAACAATGAGCAGTTCTTC. Translated: CSVELARNNEQFF.

V is TRBV25-1 and J is TRBJ2-1; 8 bases match TRBD2. The CDR3 contains 16 residues. Trimming took 3 bases from V and 2 from J; bases not matched to a gene: 6. The germline V gene has CDR1 MGHDK and CDR2 SYGVNS. As DNA, the CDR3 is TGTGCCAGCAGTGACCCTGGTAGCGGGGCCTACAATGAGCAGTTCTTC. Its translation: CASSDPGSGAYNEQFF.

This clone appeared a few times. CDR3 nucleotide sequence: TGTGCCAGCAGCGCTAACAGGGACACTGAAGCTTTCTTT. Translation gives CASSANRDTEAFF. This sequence joins TRBV9 and TRBJ1-1, with D maybe TRBD1 (6 bases). There are 13 residues in the CDR3. Germline CDR1 reads SGDLS; CDR2 reads YYNGEE. V was cut by 3 bases and J by 3 bases, with 9 bases left in between.

J is TRBJ2-7 and V is TRBV7-8, with a tentative D call TRBD2 (5 bases). Trimming took off 3 bases at V and 7 bases at J, with 13 bases between the two ends. There are 13 residues in the CDR3. The germline gives CDR1 SGHVS, CDR2 FQNEAQ. The CDR3 here is CASSLPKPGEQYF. In nucleotides, the CDR3 is TGTGCCAGCAGCTTGCCCAAGCCGGGGGAGCAGTACTTC. The full variable domain, its missing parts supplied by reference TRBV7-8 and TRBJ2-7, is GAGVSQSPRYKVAKRGQDVALRCDPISGHVSLFWYQQALGQGPEFLTYFQNEAQLDKSGLPSDRFFAERPEGSVSTLKIQRTQQEDSAVYLCASSLPKPGEQYFGPGTRLTVT.

J is TRBJ2-1 and V is TRBV28; 8 positions agree with TRBD1. V shed 6 bases, J shed 8 bases, and the junction held 12 bases outside the gene matches. The germline CDR1 and CDR2 sequences are MDHEN and SYDVKM. There are 15 residues in the CDR3. The CDR3, as DNA: TGTGCCAGCAGACCCGGACAGGGTTTTGTCGATGAGCAGTTCTTC. It yields the protein CASRPGQGFVDEQFF.

The V gene is TRBV28, the J gene TRBJ1-2; 8 nucleotides agree with TRBD1. The J segment lost 5 bases and the V segment lost 4 bases, leaving 9 bases of the junction unmatched. The CDR3 has 15 amino acids. CDR1 and CDR2 (germline): MDHEN, SYDVKM. The DNA for the CDR3 is TGTGCCAGCAGTTCCCCCGCAGGGGGCTTATATGGCTACACCTTC. It specifies CASSSPAGGLYGYTF.

The chain carries TRBV30 and TRBJ2-6; 12 nucleotides match TRBD2. From germline, CDR1 is GTSNPN and CDR2 SVGIG (reference sequence). Germline trimming cut 4 bases from V and 3 bases from J; bases unmatched to any gene: 13. The CDR3 consists of 19 residues. CDR3 amino acids: CAWKRGFLAGGNGANVLTF. DNA for the CDR3: TGTGCCTGGAAGAGGGGATTTCTAGCGGGAGGGAATGGGGCCAACGTCCTGACTTTC.

This clone was seen just once. The chain uses TRBV6-1 and TRBJ1-5; weak D call: TRBD1 (6 bases). Between the trimmed V and J ends, which lost 4 bases and 0 bases, there was a span of 10 bases. The CDR3 spans 15 residues. The germline V gene encodes CDR1 MNHNS and CDR2 SASEGT. The CDR3 bases are TGTGCCAGCAGTGGGGGGCTATATAGCAATCAGCCCCAGCATTTT. Translated, it gives CASSGGLYSNQPQHF.

This chain connects TRBV13 to TRBJ2-2; 7 bases agree with TRBD1. CDR3 length equals 14 residues. V was clipped by 5 bases and J by 3 bases; unmatched bases: 3. Germline V gene lookup returns CDR1 PRHDT and CDR2 FYEKMQ (reference sequence). Here the CDR3 reads CASSRDRYTGELFF. The CDR3 region has the DNA TGTGCCAGCAGCAGGGACAGATACACCGGGGAGCTGTTTTTT. The variable domain in full, with the rest retrieved from reference TRBV13 and TRBJ2-2, is AAGVIQSPRHLIKEKRETATLKCYPIPRHDTVYWYQQGPGQDPQFLISFYEKMQSDKGSIPDRFSAQQFSDYHSELNMSSLELGDSALYFCASSRDRYTGELFFGEGSRLTVL.

V gene TRBV19 combines with J gene TRBJ2-5; 8 positions match TRBD2. The CDR3 has 14 amino acids. Germline-derived CDR1 and CDR2 are LNHDA and SQIVND (reference sequence). J lost 12 bases, V lost 3 bases, and 12 bases had no gene match. The CDR3 region has the DNA TGTGCCAGTAGTATTACCGGGAGGGCCTCTGTGAAGTACTTC. Its translation: CASSITGRASVKYF.

The chain recombines TRBV19 with TRBJ2-7; 8 nucleotides agree with TRBD1. The CDR3 sequence is 14 residues long. V trimming: 5 bases; J trimming: 3 bases; junction bases outside the gene matches: 6. Germline V gene lookup returns CDR1 LNHDA and CDR2 SQIVND (reference sequence). In DNA form, the CDR3 reads TGTGCCAGTAGTGCGGACAGGGTTGGCTACGAGCAGTACTTC. It specifies CASSADRVGYEQYF.

This chain links TRBV19 with TRBJ2-7; tentatively, D is TRBD1 (5 bases). The ends were cut back, 5 bases at V and 1 base at J, with 15 bases in the middle. The germline CDR1 and CDR2 sequences are LNHDA and SQIVND (reference sequence). CDR3 length: 15 residues. DNA for the CDR3: TGTGCCAGTAGTCGAAGGGGTTCTTATTCCTACGAGCAGTACTTC. Encoded protein: CASSRRGSYSYEQYF.

Concerning this clone: The germline gene is not matched at one end of the junction; a read error may be the cause. V gene TRBV27 combines with J gene TRBJ1-4, with D maybe TRBD1 (6 bases). Germline V gene sequence: CDR1 MNHEY, CDR2 SMNVEV (reference sequence). CDR3 size: 13 residues. The CDR3 DNA is TGTGCCAGCAGCTATAAGGAGGGGGGGCCCTATATATTT. Amino acid sequence: CASSYKEGGPYIF.

The gene calls are TRBV28 and TRBJ1-5; D perhaps matches TRBD1 (5 bases). The germline V and J ends were trimmed by 5 bases and 3 bases, with 11 bases remaining between them. CDR1 MDHEN and CDR2 SYDVKM come from the germline V gene. This CDR3 comprises 14 residues. The DNA for the CDR3 is TGTGCCAGCAGTAGGGCGGGGGACAATCAGCCCCAGCATTTT. It is translated as CASSRAGDNQPQHF.

This chain links TRBV10-1 with TRBJ2-1; TRBD2 matches at 10 bases. The V segment lost 0 bases and the J segment 4 bases; nucleotides outside the gene matches: 6. CDR1 and CDR2 (germline): WNHNN, SYGVQD (reference sequence). The CDR3 is 17 residues long. The CDR3 protein is CASSESRTSGRYNEQFF. CDR3 DNA: TGCGCCAGCAGTGAGTCGAGGACTAGCGGTAGATACAATGAGCAGTTCTTC.

The gene calls are TRBV27 and TRBJ1-5; possibly TRBD1 for D (6 bases). This CDR3 is 15 amino acids long. From germline, CDR1 is MNHEY and CDR2 SMNVEV (reference sequence). Trimming pared 5 bases from V and 5 bases from J, leaving 16 bases between. The CDR3: CASSTAGVMDQPQHF. The CDR3 DNA reads as TGTGCCAGCAGTACTGCAGGGGTCATGGATCAGCCCCAGCATTTT.

The chain combines TRBV6-6 with TRBJ1-5; D may be TRBD1 (6 bases). The CDR3 length is 15 residues. The V gene lost 5 bases and the J gene lost 3 bases, with 14 bases spanning the gap. Germline CDR1 is MNHNY and CDR2 is SVGAGI (reference sequence). The CDR3 loop reads CASSAGQFLNQPQHF. DNA for the CDR3: TGTGCCAGCAGTGCAGGACAGTTCCTCAATCAGCCCCAGCATTTT.

The chain links TRBV10-1 to TRBJ1-5, with D perhaps matching TRBD1 (6 bases). This CDR3 contains 19 residues. CDR1 is WNHNN, CDR2 SYGVQD, per germline (reference sequence). The V end was cut by 1 base, the J end by 9 bases, with 28 bases between. The CDR3 protein is CASSECGGRGRSGRVPQHF. The CDR3 DNA sequence: TGCGCCAGCAGTGAGTGCGGGGGCCGCGGGCGGAGCGGGCGGGTGCCCCAGCATTTT.

This CDR3 is CATSRERTSGRGTGEQYF. CDR3 coding DNA: TGTGCCACCAGCAGAGAGAGGACTAGCGGGAGAGGTACGGGCGAGCAGTACTTC. The chain uses TRBV15 and TRBJ2-7, with 13 bases fitting TRBD2. Germline lookup yields CDR1 LNHNV and CDR2 YYDKDF (reference sequence). Trimming removed 0 bases from V and 6 bases from J; junction bases left unmatched: 11. This CDR3 is built from 18 residues.

V usage is TRBV6-5 and J usage is TRBJ2-3; a weak D match, TRBD2 (6 bases). Germline V gene sequence: CDR1 MNHEY, CDR2 SVGAGI. The CDR3 covers 15 residues. Trimming cost V 4 bases and J 1 base, with 12 bases left between them. The CDR3 region is CASSSGETGTDTQYF. The CDR3 DNA is TGTGCCAGCAGTTCGGGGGAGACGGGCACAGATACGCAGTATTTT.

The chain has TRBV30 and TRBJ1-2; D may be TRBD1 (6 bases). Germline CDR1 is GTSNPN and CDR2 is SVGIG (reference sequence). This CDR3 spans 14 amino acids. With 4 bases removed from V and 0 bases from J, the gap between germline ends came to 12 bases. The CDR3 nucleotides read TGTGCCTGGACGGAGGGGGGGGCTAACTATGGCTACACCTTC. This codes for CAWTEGGANYGYTF.